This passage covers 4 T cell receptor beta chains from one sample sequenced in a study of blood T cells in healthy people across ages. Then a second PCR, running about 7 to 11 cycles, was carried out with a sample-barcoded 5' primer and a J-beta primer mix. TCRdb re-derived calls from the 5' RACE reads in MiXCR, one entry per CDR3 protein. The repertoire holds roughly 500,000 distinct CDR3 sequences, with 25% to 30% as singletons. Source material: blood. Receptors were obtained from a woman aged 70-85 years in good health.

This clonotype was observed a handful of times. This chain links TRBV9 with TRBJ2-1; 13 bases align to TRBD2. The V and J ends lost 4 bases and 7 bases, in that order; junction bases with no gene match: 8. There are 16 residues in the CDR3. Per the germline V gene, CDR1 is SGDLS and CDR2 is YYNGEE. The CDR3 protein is CASSRPGLAGVNEQFF. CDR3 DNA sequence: TGTGCCAGCAGCAGACCTGGACTAGCGGGGGTTAATGAGCAGTTCTTC.

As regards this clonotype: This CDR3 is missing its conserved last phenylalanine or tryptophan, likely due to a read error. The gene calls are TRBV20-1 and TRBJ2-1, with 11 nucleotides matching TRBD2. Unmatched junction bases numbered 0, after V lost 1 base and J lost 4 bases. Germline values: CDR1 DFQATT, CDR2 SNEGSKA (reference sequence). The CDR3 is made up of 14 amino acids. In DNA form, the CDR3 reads TGCAGTGCTAGAGGACTAGCGGGGTACAATGAGCAGTTCCTC. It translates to CSARGLAGYNEQFL.

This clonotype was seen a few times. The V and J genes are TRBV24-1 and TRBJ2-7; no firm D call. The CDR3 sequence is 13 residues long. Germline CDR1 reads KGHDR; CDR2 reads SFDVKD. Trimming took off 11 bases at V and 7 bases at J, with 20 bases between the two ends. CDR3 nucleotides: TGTGCCATCGCAGACGGCCCACGTGGGGAGCAGTACTTC. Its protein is CAIADGPRGEQYF.

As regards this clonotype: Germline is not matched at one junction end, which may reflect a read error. CDR3 amino acids: CSSRASYNEQFF. CDR3 sequence (DNA): TGTTCCAGCAGGGCCTCCTACAATGAGCAGTTCTTC. The chain carries TRBV6-5 and TRBJ2-1; D is possibly TRBD1 (5 bases). In germline, CDR1 is MNHEY, CDR2 SVGAGI. CDR3 length: 12 amino acids.